This T cell receptor beta chain is drawn from a study of cytomegalovirus exposure and HLA in healthy donors. General observations from the study: Earlier analysis yielded a pattern in which most TCR beta V segments were productive about 87% or about 30% of the time.

The V end lost 1 base, the J end lost 2 bases, and 6 bases lay between the germline ends. The CDR3 spans 15 residues. CDR1 is LNHDA, CDR2 SQIVND, per germline (reference sequence). Use of 60 Vbeta and 13 Jbeta primers characterized the PCR. Clones were sequenced by immunoSEQ multiplex PCR, and TCRdb holds only the in-frame ones, with some missing. This sample has 60,000 to 100,000 clones, with about 79% found just once. In regard to this clone: What it recognizes is unknown.

Donors counted as nominally healthy when sampled, yet unrecorded immune exposures were likely. The source material was PBMCs. The J gene is TRBJ2-6, the V gene TRBV19, with D perhaps matching TRBD2 (5 bases). This clonotype was obtained from a male donor in good health and CMV-seropositive. CDR3 sequence: CASSIVGAGANVLTF. As DNA, the CDR3 is TGTGCCAGTAGTATAGTCGGGGCTGGGGCCAACGTCCTGACTTTC.